This T cell receptor beta chain appears in the sequencing data of a study of OX40 agonist ivuxolimab in advanced cancers. Overall study: In this trial design, patients received ivuxolimab intravenously at 0.01 to 10 mg/kg every 2 weeks. Three patients got partial responses; one had hepatocellular carcinoma and two had cutaneous melanoma. Study outcomes and limitations: The CD4+ and CD8+ T cells in the blood had expanded clonally by week 6 at 0.1 to 3.0 mg/kg.

This clone was counted a single time. The antigen remains undetermined. The repertoire was sequenced with immunoSEQ multiplex PCR; TCRdb's copy has only in-frame clones and lacks some. The top ten hold approximately 3.8% of the sample, which has nearly 60,000 clones, over 70% seen once. Any history of autoimmune disease or systemic immunosuppression disqualified patients. The CDR3 loop spans 14 amino acids. In germline, CDR1 is MNHEY, CDR2 SMNVEV (reference sequence). Germline trimming cut 4 bases from V and 5 bases from J; bases unmatched to any gene: 7. This chain connects TRBV27 to TRBJ2-7; TRBD2 matches 8 bases. This specimen consisted of CD4+ or CD8+ T cells sorted from blood, obtained in a trial of the OX40 agonist ivuxolimab. The sequence derives from an adult with an advanced solid tumor such as melanoma, head and neck, liver or kidney cancer. CDR3 in DNA: TGTGCCAGCAGTTCGCCGGGACTAGATCACGAGCAGTACTTC. This codes for CASSSPGLDHEQYF.